This T cell receptor beta chain appears in the sequencing data of a study of siplizumab effects on memory and regulatory T cells. Comment on this clone: Its antigen is as yet unknown.

Generated by immunoSEQ multiplex PCR, the TCRdb table keeps only in-frame clones and is missing some. The table records roughly 64,000 clones, just over 95% of them present only once. Regarding the study as a whole: Siplizumab significantly reduced alloreactive sequences traceable to unstimulated CD4+ memory cells.

Germline V gene data show CDR1 as PRHDT and CDR2 as FYEKMQ (reference sequence). The CDR3 is 16 amino acids. V lost 5 bases, J lost 6 bases, and 11 bases stayed unmatched. The source of this sequence is a human donor in good health. Sequenced input: naive CD8+ T cells sorted from blood. The chain recombines TRBV13 with TRBJ2-2; TRBD2 matches 8 bases. The CDR3 reads CASSLLEPGGPGELFF. DNA of the CDR3: TGTGCCAGCAGCCTTCTGGAGCCGGGGGGGCCCGGGGAGCTGTTTTTT.